Listed below are T cell receptor beta chains from one sample, sequenced in a study of T-cell memory formation after mild COVID-19. MiXCR, run by TCRdb on the 5' RACE reads, gives a single entry per CDR3 protein. The sample lists around 300,000 distinct CDR3 sequences; roughly 18% were seen once. The sample consisted of PBMCs or a T cell subset sorted from them (not recorded which). Receptors originate from a man between 18 and 29 years old who had mild COVID-19 (a few samples of this study predate the infection). Cell type and time point are not known. The CDR3 runs from the conserved cysteine through the conserved F or W. A D gene is named only where the DNA matches it firmly. The size of a clone is reported for some rows only, either as once, few or many, or as a class for expanded clones.

V: TRBV20-1
D: -
size: -
J: TRBJ1-1
CDR3: CSPRGGRAEAFF
DNA: TGCAGTCCGCGAGGGGGACGGGCTGAAGCTTTCTTT

V: TRBV3-1
D: TRBD1
size: few
J: TRBJ1-1
CDR3: CASSHGQGGTEAFF
DNA: TGTGCCAGCAGCCACGGACAGGGCGGCACTGAAGCTTTCTTT

V: TRBV19
D: -
size: -
J: TRBJ1-6
CDR3: CASSSVRDSPLHF
DNA: TGTGCCAGTAGTTCTGTCCGGGATTCACCCCTCCACTTT

V: TRBV7-3
D: TRBD2
size: -
J: TRBJ2-5
CDR3: CASSLGTSGIGETQYF
DNA: TGTGCCAGCAGCCTTGGGACTAGCGGAATTGGGGAGACCCAGTACTTC

V: TRBV14
D: TRBD1
size: many
J: TRBJ2-4
CDR3: CASSQLTGGSDIQYF
DNA: TGTGCCAGCAGCCAACTTACAGGGGGGTCGGACATTCAGTACTTC

V: TRBV4-3
D: -
size: -
J: TRBJ2-3
CDR3: CASSQSRLVNTQYF
DNA: TGCGCCAGCAGCCAAAGCAGGCTAGTCAATACGCAGTATTTT

V: TRBV7-9
D: -
size: few
J: TRBJ1-2
CDR3: CASSLYSSSNYGYTF
DNA: TGTGCCAGCAGCCTATACAGTAGTTCTAACTATGGCTACACCTTC

V: TRBV7-9
D: TRBD1
size: few
J: TRBJ2-7
CDR3: CASSSPGTGAYEQYF
DNA: TGTGCCAGCAGCTCTCCCGGGACAGGGGCCTACGAGCAGTACTTC

V: TRBV12-3/TRBV12-4
D: -
size: -
J: TRBJ1-1
CDR3: CASSGLGNTEAFF
DNA: TGTGCCAGCAGTGGACTGGGAAACACTGAAGCTTTCTTT

V: TRBV5-1
D: -
size: -
J: TRBJ2-4
CDR3: CASSLSGDQGGNIQYF
DNA: TGCGCCAGCAGCTTGTCCGGGGACCAAGGGGGAAACATTCAGTACTTC

V: TRBV20-1
D: -
size: few
J: TRBJ1-3
CDR3: CSAPGVPRGNTIYF
DNA: TGCAGTGCTCCCGGGGTTCCAAGGGGAAACACCATATATTTT

V: TRBV12-3/TRBV12-4
D: TRBD2
size: few
J: TRBJ2-1
CDR3: CASSLESRGGNEQFF
DNA: TGTGCCAGCAGTTTGGAATCGAGGGGAGGGAATGAGCAGTTCTTC

V: TRBV7-2
D: -
size: few
J: TRBJ2-3
CDR3: CASSRGGYTDTQYF
DNA: TGTGCCAGCAGCCGTGGGGGATACACAGATACGCAGTATTTT

V: TRBV27
D: TRBD2
size: -
J: TRBJ2-1
CDR3: CASSPGLEFSYEQFF
DNA: TGTGCCAGCAGCCCCGGACTAGAATTCTCGTATGAGCAGTTCTTC

V: TRBV6-5
D: -
size: -
J: TRBJ1-2
CDR3: CASSYSGESPYGYTF
DNA: TGTGCCAGCAGTTACTCGGGGGAAAGTCCTTATGGTTACACCTTC

V: TRBV7-2
D: TRBD2
size: many
J: TRBJ2-3
CDR3: CASSSAAGGWDTQYF
DNA: TGTGCCAGCAGCTCAGCAGCGGGGGGGTGGGATACGCAGTATTTT

V: TRBV4-3
D: TRBD1
size: -
J: TRBJ1-2
CDR3: CASSQDGTVDHGYTF
DNA: TGCGCCAGCAGCCAAGACGGGACAGTAGACCATGGCTACACCTTC